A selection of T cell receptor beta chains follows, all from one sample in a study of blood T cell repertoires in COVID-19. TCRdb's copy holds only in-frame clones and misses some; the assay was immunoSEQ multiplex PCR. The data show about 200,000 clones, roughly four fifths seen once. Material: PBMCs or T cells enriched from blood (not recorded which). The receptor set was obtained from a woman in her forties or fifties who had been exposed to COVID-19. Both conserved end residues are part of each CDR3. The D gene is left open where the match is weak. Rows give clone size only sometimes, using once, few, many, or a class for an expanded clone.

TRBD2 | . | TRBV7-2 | CASSRTRWETQYF
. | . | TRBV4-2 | CASSQQGMSGINTEAFF
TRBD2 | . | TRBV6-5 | CASSYLAGGTDTQYF
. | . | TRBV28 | CASSPPSTGLYGYTF
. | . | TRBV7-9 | CASSSAGGAKTQYF
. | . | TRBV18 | CASSPGTGQSYEQYF
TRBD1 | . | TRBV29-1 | CSVADRGSYGYTF
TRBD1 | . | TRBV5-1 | CASSREQGLVATEAFF
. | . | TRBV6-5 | CASSYSRTDTEAFF
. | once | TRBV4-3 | CASSQTTNEQFF
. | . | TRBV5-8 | CASSLRQGGETQYF
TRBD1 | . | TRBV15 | CATSPRTGGYYGYTF
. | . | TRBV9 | CASSVGPGIETQYF
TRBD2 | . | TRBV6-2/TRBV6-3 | CASSFSGETQYF
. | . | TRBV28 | CASSSPWGGSLLQVTNEKLFF
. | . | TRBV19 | CASKVRDTGWNQPQHF
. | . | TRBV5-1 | CASSLDPGTETQYF
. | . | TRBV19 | CASSERTEAFF
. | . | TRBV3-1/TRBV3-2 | CASSQGGFEAFF
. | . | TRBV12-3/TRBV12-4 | CASSLIGNEQFF
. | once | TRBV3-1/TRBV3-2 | CASSQGPEEGGYTF
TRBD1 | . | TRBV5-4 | CASSHRDRVFGGYTF
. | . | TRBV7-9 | CASSLDATTDTQYF
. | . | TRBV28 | CASGLQIRGYNEQFF
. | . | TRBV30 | CAWSRGEGYTF
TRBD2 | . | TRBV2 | CASREAGGLGGELFF